These T cell receptor beta chains were read from a single sample in a study of T cell changes during pregnancy in multiple sclerosis. The protocol was immunoSEQ multiplex PCR, while the TCRdb copy is restricted to in-frame clones and leaves out a portion. In the table there are 40,000 or so clones, about nine tenths of which are singletons. The material sequenced was CD8+ T cells from peripheral blood mononuclear cells, taken in the second trimester of pregnancy. The receptors were gathered from a female donor with multiple sclerosis, enrolled in a pregnancy study. Both conserved end residues are part of each CDR3. The order of the fields is CDR3 length, J gene, D gene, clone size, V gene, CDR3 protein, CDR3 DNA. The D gene is left open where the match is weak. The size entry is marked missing in some rows and otherwise reads once, few, many or a size class.

>13|TRBJ2-7|.|.|TRBV5-4
CASSSAGAYEQYF
TGTGCCAGCAGCTCAGCCGGGGCCTACGAGCAGTACTTC
>15|TRBJ2-3|TRBD1|.|TRBV7-3
CASSPGQVNTDTQYF
TGTGCCAGCAGCCCCGGACAGGTTAACACAGATACGCAGTATTTT
>16|TRBJ2-7|.|.|TRBV18
CASSPQGRGISYEQYF
TGTGCCAGCTCACCACAGGGCCGGGGGATCTCCTACGAGCAGTACTTC
>15|TRBJ2-2|.|.|TRBV12-5
CASGLGSPNTGELFF
TGTGCTAGTGGTTTGGGCAGTCCGAACACCGGGGAGCTGTTTTTT
>15|TRBJ1-1|.|.|TRBV19
CASSSGPRANTEAFF
TGTGCCAGTAGTTCCGGACCGAGGGCGAACACTGAAGCTTTCTTT
>15|TRBJ2-1|.|.|TRBV10-1
CASSGPKSSYNEQFF
TGCGCCAGCAGTGGGCCAAAAAGCTCCTACAATGAGCAGTTCTTC
>14|TRBJ1-1|.|.|TRBV19
CASGRGAGITEAFF
TGTGCCAGCGGGAGGGGGGCCGGTATCACTGAAGCTTTCTTT
>13|TRBJ2-7|.|.|TRBV9
CASSNARGDEQYF
TGTGCCAGCAGCAACGCTCGGGGAGACGAGCAGTACTTC
>11|TRBJ1-2|.|.|TRBV20-1
CSAGGGAGYTF
TGCAGTGCGGGCGGGGGGGCTGGCTACACCTTC
>16|TRBJ2-7|TRBD1|.|TRBV5-5
CASSTRTGRIDYEQYF
TGTGCCAGCAGCACCCGGACAGGGCGGATAGACTACGAGCAGTACTTC
>13|TRBJ2-5|TRBD2|.|TRBV5-6
CASSLGGGETQYF
TGTGCCAGCAGCCTCGGGGGGGGAGAGACCCAGTACTTC
>12|TRBJ1-5|.|.|TRBV7-9
CASSGEDQPQHF
TGTGCCAGCAGCGGGGAGGATCAGCCCCAGCATTTT
>18|TRBJ2-2|TRBD2|once|TRBV7-9
CASSLVGRASGNTGELFF
TGTGCCAGCAGCTTAGTCGGGAGGGCCTCGGGTAACACCGGGGAGCTGTTTTTT
>15|TRBJ2-2|TRBD1|.|TRBV30
CAWSQGAANTGELFF
TGTGCCTGGAGTCAGGGGGCAGCGAACACCGGGGAGCTGTTTTTT
>16|TRBJ1-2|TRBD1|.|TRBV7-9
CASIRERTGRDYGYTF
TGTGCCAGCATTCGAGAGAGGACAGGACGGGACTATGGCTACACCTTC
>15|TRBJ2-2|.|.|TRBV7-2
CASIEQGGGPGELFF
TGTGCCAGCATCGAACAGGGCGGGGGACCCGGGGAGCTGTTTTTT
>15|TRBJ2-1|.|once|TRBV18
CASSPGSFRNNEQFF
TGTGCCAGCTCACCTGGTTCTTTTAGAAACAATGAGCAGTTCTTC
>13|TRBJ1-4|.|.|TRBV6-5
CASSYSTGSVLFF
TGTGCCAGCAGTTATTCAACAGGGTCGGTACTGTTTTTT
>12|TRBJ2-1|.|once|TRBV30
CAWATAENEQFF
TGTGCCTGGGCTACAGCGGAAAATGAGCAGTTCTTC
>19|TRBJ2-7|.|once|TRBV11-3
CASSLDNPATEYSSYEQYF
TGTGCCAGCAGCTTAGATAACCCCGCGACAGAATATTCCTCCTACGAGCAGTACTTC
>16|TRBJ2-5|TRBD1|.|TRBV12-5
CASADLRLRTGETQYF
TGTGCTAGTGCCGACTTACGATTACGGACAGGGGAGACCCAGTACTTC
>16|TRBJ2-4|TRBD2|.|TRBV7-9
CASSPPSGGFKNIQYF
TGTGCCAGCAGCCCCCCCAGCGGGGGGTTTAAAAACATTCAGTACTTC
>14|TRBJ2-1|.|.|TRBV10-2
CASSLSSNSNEQFF
TGCGCCAGCAGCCTGTCTAGTAATAGCAATGAGCAGTTCTTC
>17|TRBJ2-7|.|.|TRBV4-2
CASSQEGSGSVTYEQYF
TGTGCCAGCAGCCAAGAAGGGTCTGGTAGCGTAACCTACGAGCAGTACTTC
>12|TRBJ1-1|.|.|TRBV6-5
CASSYPIGRAFF
TGTGCCAGCAGTTACCCGATTGGTCGGGCTTTCTTT
>15|TRBJ1-1|.|.|TRBV4-3
CASSQVLGEDTEAFF
TGCGCCAGCAGCCAAGTCCTAGGGGAGGACACTGAAGCTTTCTTT
>16|TRBJ2-7|.|.|TRBV5-1
CASSLAGGGYSYEQYF
TGCGCCAGCAGCTTGGCCGGCGGCGGTTACTCCTACGAGCAGTACTTC
>15|TRBJ2-5|TRBD1|once|TRBV13
CASTSGGAGQETQYF
TGTGCCAGCACCTCAGGGGGCGCGGGCCAAGAGACCCAGTACTTC
>16|TRBJ1-2|.|.|TRBV27
CASSWSRGRANYGYTF
TGTGCCAGCAGTTGGTCCAGGGGCCGAGCTAACTATGGCTACACCTTC
>15|TRBJ2-1|TRBD2|.|TRBV13
CASSTTSGRGNEQFF
TGTGCCAGCAGCACAACTAGCGGGAGGGGCAATGAGCAGTTCTTC
>13|TRBJ2-1|TRBD2|.|TRBV5-4
CASSLGSGKEQFF
TGTGCCAGCTCCTTGGGTAGCGGGAAGGAGCAGTTCTTC
>13|TRBJ1-2|TRBD1|.|TRBV2
CASSGDSDYGYTF
TGTGCCAGCAGTGGGGACAGCGACTATGGCTACACCTTC
>16|TRBJ1-1|TRBD1|.|TRBV15
CATSSVRTGRGTEAFF
TGTGCCACCAGCAGCGTAAGGACAGGGAGGGGAACTGAAGCTTTCTTT
>14|TRBJ2-4|.|.|TRBV5-5
CASSFSRLKTFQYF
TGTGCCAGCAGCTTTTCGAGGCTCAAGACTTTTCAGTACTTC
>16|TRBJ1-1|TRBD1|.|TRBV5-4
CASSSGTGLLSTEAFF
TGTGCCAGCAGCTCCGGGACAGGGTTACTGAGCACTGAAGCTTTCTTT
>14|TRBJ1-4|TRBD1|.|TRBV13
CASTQGGRNEKLFF
TGTGCCAGCACCCAAGGGGGCCGGAATGAAAAACTGTTTTTT
>15|TRBJ2-7|TRBD1|.|TRBV4-3
CASSQSRDSSYEQYF
TGCGCCAGCAGCCAATCCCGGGACAGCTCCTACGAGCAGTACTTC
>16|TRBJ2-7|TRBD1|.|TRBV4-1
CASSQEGTGGWYEQYF
TGCGCCAGCAGCCAAGAGGGGACAGGGGGCTGGTACGAGCAGTACTTC
>16|TRBJ1-6|TRBD1|.|TRBV5-4
CASSFGDRVYNSPLHF
TGTGCCAGCAGCTTTGGGGACAGGGTCTATAATTCACCCCTCCACTTT
>15|TRBJ2-7|TRBD1|.|TRBV4-1
CASSQERDREREQYF
TGCGCCAGCAGCCAAGAAAGGGACAGGGAGAGGGAGCAGTACTTC
>15|TRBJ1-2|.|.|TRBV6-1
CASSESREAHYGYTF
TGTGCCAGCAGTGAATCCAGGGAAGCCCACTATGGCTACACCTTC
>15|TRBJ2-7|TRBD1|.|TRBV7-9
CASSSPGDSSYEQYF
TGTGCCAGCAGCTCCCCAGGGGACAGCTCCTACGAGCAGTACTTC
>14|TRBJ2-1|TRBD2|.|TRBV7-6
CASSTSGLASEQFF
TGTGCCAGCAGCACATCGGGACTAGCTAGTGAGCAGTTCTTC
>14|TRBJ1-6|TRBD1|.|TRBV30
CAWSVTGSSSPLHF
TGTGCCTGGAGTGTGACAGGGTCATCTTCACCCCTCCACTTT
>12|TRBJ2-5|.|.|TRBV30
CAWTGFEETQYF
TGTGCCTGGACGGGGTTCGAAGAGACCCAGTACTTC
>14|TRBJ2-7|TRBD2|.|TRBV7-6
CASSLTGLTYEQYF
TGTGCCAGCAGCCTGACGGGACTAACCTACGAGCAGTACTTC
>13|TRBJ1-1|.|.|TRBV11-2
CASSLSLNTEAFF
TGTGCCAGCAGCTTATCTCTTAACACTGAAGCTTTCTTT
>14|TRBJ2-1|TRBD2|.|TRBV6-6
CASSGTSGYNEQFF
TGTGCCAGCAGTGGGACTAGCGGCTACAATGAGCAGTTCTTC
>14|TRBJ2-7|.|.|TRBV4-2
CASSQAPGGDEQYF
TGTGCCAGCAGCCAAGCGCCTGGAGGTGACGAGCAGTACTTC
>18|TRBJ2-4|TRBD1|.|TRBV7-2
CASSLFRQGGLAKNIQYF
TGTGCCAGCAGCTTATTTAGACAGGGGGGTCTAGCCAAAAACATTCAGTACTTC
>13|TRBJ2-7|TRBD2|.|TRBV4-1
CASSLERDYEQYF
TGCGCCAGCAGCCTTGAGCGGGACTACGAGCAGTACTTC
>13|TRBJ2-7|TRBD1|once|TRBV19
CASSSTGGYEQYF
TGTGCCAGTAGTTCTACAGGGGGTTACGAGCAGTACTTC
>13|TRBJ2-7|.|.|TRBV5-1
CASSFGLSYEQYF
TGCGCCAGCAGCTTCGGACTTTCCTACGAGCAGTACTTC
>17|TRBJ2-3|TRBD2|once|TRBV5-1
CASSLYWGGTIEDTQYF
TGCGCCAGCAGCTTGTACTGGGGGGGGACTATCGAAGATACGCAGTATTTT
>13|TRBJ1-2|TRBD1|.|TRBV6-5
CASSYRTGGGYTF
TGTGCCAGCAGTTACCGGACAGGTGGCGGCTACACCTTC
>16|TRBJ1-1|TRBD1|.|TRBV2
CASRGTGGLMNTEAFF
TGTGCCAGCAGAGGGACAGGGGGCCTCATGAACACTGAAGCTTTCTTT
>16|TRBJ1-5|TRBD1|.|TRBV7-2
CASSSRTGAGNQPQHF
TGTGCCAGCAGCTCCAGGACAGGGGCGGGCAATCAGCCCCAGCATTTT
>13|TRBJ2-7|TRBD1|once|TRBV13
CASSRTGVYEQYF
TGTGCCAGCAGCCGGACAGGGGTCTACGAGCAGTACTTC
>16|TRBJ2-1|.|.|TRBV6-1
CASSEAPILSDNEQFF
TGTGCCAGCAGTGAAGCCCCGATCCTTTCGGACAATGAGCAGTTCTTC